This note documents a single TCR beta chain sequence. Its specificity is not known. These data belong to a study of cytomegalovirus exposure and HLA in healthy donors. This CDR3 has 13 amino acids. Germline CDR1 is MNHEY and CDR2 is SMNVEV (reference sequence). Trimming stripped 4 bases from V and 9 bases from J, with 13 bases between. Broader study findings: Looking again later, the authors saw that most CMV-associated TCR beta chains seemed HLA-restricted.

60 Vbeta and 13 Jbeta primers were used in PCR. Using immunoSEQ multiplex PCR, the repertoire was profiled, and TCRdb retains in-frame clones only, with some absent. The sample contains about 96,000 clones, 65% to 85% of which appear only once. The chain is built from TRBV27 and TRBJ1-5; D possibly corresponds to TRBD1 (5 bases). The sequenced sample consisted of PBMCs. The source of this sequence is a woman aged 70-85 years in good health and CMV-seropositive. The CDR3 loop is CASSWDYRGPQHF. The DNA of the CDR3 is TGTGCCAGCAGTTGGGACTACCGAGGGCCCCAGCATTTT.